This T cell receptor beta chain was sequenced in a study of blood T cell repertoires in COVID-19. On the study more broadly: Sources were T cells, B-cell-depleted T cells, or PBMCs; the material itself was cDNA or gDNA.

Data came from immunoSEQ multiplex PCR; TCRdb stores just in-frame clones and leaves some out. The sample contains some 280,000 clones, about nine tenths of which appear only once. This CDR3 has 15 amino acids. Between the trimmed V and J ends, which lost 2 bases and 4 bases, there was a span of 11 bases. The V gene's germline CDR1 is MNHEY and CDR2 SVGAGI. The chain has TRBV6-5 and TRBJ2-2; D unclear. The sequence was collected from a woman between 40 and 50 years old who had recovered from COVID-19. The sample comprised peripheral blood. The CDR3 nucleotides are TGTGCCAGCAGTTACGTCTCAGGTCGCACCGGGGAGCTGTTTTTT. Residues: CASSYVSGRTGELFF.